This entry features one TCR beta chain sequence. Its antigen is undetermined. This record comes from a study of T cell responses to AZD1222 COVID-19 vaccine. Study findings and constraints: Spike-wide coverage was observed for vaccine-associated CD4 TCRs, with dominant responses at 160-218 and 743-854. Females made up more of the donors, who were largely white British, and clonal diversity may have come out too low. Recipients of two AZD1222 doses showed rising Spike-specific TCR breadth and depth.

Germline CDR1 SGDLS, CDR2 YYNGEE. There are 16 residues in the CDR3. Trimming pared 0 bases from V and 1 base from J, leaving 8 bases between. Profiling relied on immunoSEQ multiplex PCR, and the TCRdb table lists in-frame clones only, not all of them. The data show about 150,000 clones, about 90% seen once. This chain connects TRBV9 to TRBJ2-6; D is possibly TRBD1 (5 bases). This TCR was sampled from an adult who received the AZD1222 COVID-19 vaccine. This specimen consisted of peripheral blood, obtained 28 days after the second AZD1222 dose. CDR3 sequence reads: CASSVVKGSGANVLTF. CDR3 in DNA: TGTGCCAGCAGCGTAGTCAAGGGGTCTGGGGCCAACGTCCTGACTTTC.